Reported below is one T cell receptor (beta chain). The antigen is unknown. This sample was included in a study of T cells in Graves' hyperthyroidism and ophthalmopathy. General observations from the study: Most expanded thyroid clonotypes above 0.001 also appeared in blood.

There were TCR beta CDR3 regions amplified from RNA transcripts. The study used the HTBI primer set for a first-round RT-PCR of the TCR CDR3. TCRdb analysed the multiplex PCR reads with MiXCR anew, one entry per CDR3 protein. Among hundreds of thousands of distinct CDR3 sequences, about 25% were seen once, and the ten largest hold approximately 32%. V dropped 6 bases and J dropped 0 bases, with 15 bases sitting between them. The CDR3 length is 17 residues. The germline V gene encodes CDR1 MDHEN and CDR2 SYDVKM. The TCR comes from a woman aged 40 to 55 with Graves' ophthalmopathy. The sample was blood. The J gene is TRBJ1-6, the V gene TRBV28; TRBD1 is a possible D gene (6 bases). The DNA of the CDR3 is TGTGCCAGCAGCCCCCGGGGCAGGGGCTCCTATAATTCACCCCTCCACTTT. This translates into CASSPRGRGSYNSPLHF.